The 31 T cell receptor beta chains presented below share a single source sample, sequenced in a study of T cell changes during pregnancy in multiple sclerosis. The data were produced by immunoSEQ multiplex PCR, yet TCRdb's version contains in-frame clones alone and is incomplete. The sample lists 60,000 to 85,000 clones, 92% occurring once. The specimen was peripheral blood, collected after pregnancy. These receptors were collected from a female donor in good health, enrolled as a control in a pregnancy study.

The chain employs TRBV5-5 and TRBJ2-7; D possibly corresponds to TRBD1 (6 bases). Germline-derived CDR1 and CDR2 are SGHKS and YYEKEE (reference sequence). The length of the CDR3 is 15 residues. V lost 2 bases, J lost 3 bases, and 15 bases lay in between. The CDR3 nucleotides are TGTGCCAGCAGCTTACAGGGTTCCACGGACTACGAGCAGTACTTC. Encoded protein: CASSLQGSTDYEQYF.

The CDR3 DNA sequence: TGTGCCAGCAGTGACAGCTATCGGACAGGGGGCTATGGCTACACCTTC. Translating it yields CASSDSYRTGGYGYTF. The chain couples TRBV6-4 to TRBJ1-2; 10 bases line up with TRBD1. This CDR3 has 16 residues. Per the germline V gene, CDR1 is MRHNA and CDR2 is SNTAGT. The V and J ends lost 2 bases and 4 bases, in that order; junction bases with no gene match: 7.

This clone has just a few counts. This chain joins TRBV11-2 and TRBJ1-5, with D perhaps TRBD1 (6 bases). Trimming took 5 bases from V and 4 from J, leaving 9 bases between them. The CDR3 is 13 amino acids. Germline V CDR1 and CDR2: SGHAT, FQNNGV. CDR3 amino acids: CASSTTGNQPQHF. In DNA, the CDR3 is TGTGCCAGCAGCACCACAGGGAATCAGCCCCAGCATTTT.

V is TRBV5-1 and J is TRBJ2-1, with 7 bases matching TRBD1. This CDR3 has 14 amino acids. The V gene end was trimmed by 3 bases and the J gene end by 1 base; junction bases not matched to a gene: 1. In germline, CDR1 is SGHRS, CDR2 YFSETQ. CDR3 DNA: TGCGCCAGCAGCTCCAGGGGGTCCTACAATGAGCAGTTCTTC. This translates into CASSSRGSYNEQFF.

The gene calls are TRBV25-1 and TRBJ1-1, with 12 bases identical to TRBD1. The CDR3 consists of 14 residues. Unmatched junction bases numbered 3, after V lost 4 bases and J lost 6 bases. Germline CDR1 is MGHDK and CDR2 is SYGVNS. CDR3 residues: CASSAGQGAAEAFF. The CDR3 nucleotides read TGTGCCAGCAGTGCGGGACAGGGGGCCGCTGAAGCTTTCTTT.

The gene calls are TRBV6-1 and TRBJ1-2; the D gene is possibly TRBD1 (5 bases). Trimming left V 1 base short and J 7 bases short, with 13 bases between. Germline V lookup: CDR1 MNHNS, CDR2 SASEGT. This CDR3 has 14 residues. Written as DNA, the CDR3 is TGTGCCAGCAGTGAAGGTGGGGGGGGTGGTGGCTACACCTTC. This translates into CASSEGGGGGGYTF.

Points on this clone: Compared with germline, one end of the junction differs, possibly owing to a read error. The gene calls are TRBV2 and TRBJ2-1; the D gene is possibly TRBD2 (7 bases). Per the germline V gene, CDR1 is SNHLY and CDR2 is FYNNEI. CDR3 size: 12 residues. The CDR3 bases are TGTGCCAGCGGGGGGGCGGGCGGCTTTGGCCTCTTC. As protein: CASGGAGGFGLF.

The chain is built from TRBV5-1 and TRBJ1-6; 7 bases agree with TRBD1. V lost 5 bases, J lost 4 bases, and 9 bases stayed unmatched. In germline, CDR1 is SGHRS, CDR2 YFSETQ. The CDR3 covers 16 residues. The CDR3 sequence is CASSLTRDSYNSPLHF. DNA of the CDR3: TGCGCCAGCAGTCTCACTCGGGACAGTTATAATTCACCCCTCCACTTT.

The genes are TRBV4-2 and TRBJ1-5, with D tentatively TRBD1 (6 bases). The V end lost 0 bases, the J end lost 6 bases, and 12 bases lay between the germline ends. Germline V lookup: CDR1 LGHNA, CDR2 YNFKEQ. The CDR3 consists of 15 residues. The DNA of the CDR3 is TGTGCCAGCAGCCAAGATTTTGGGGGCAGTCAGCCCCAGCATTTT. Residues: CASSQDFGGSQPQHF.

CDR3 in DNA: TGTGCCAGCAGCTTATCCGCCGGGGACGAGCAGTACTTC. It yields the protein CASSLSAGDEQYF. The chain couples TRBV11-2 to TRBJ2-7; D may be TRBD2 (5 bases). The ends were cut back, 2 bases at V and 5 bases at J, with 10 bases in the middle. In germline, CDR1 is SGHAT, CDR2 FQNNGV. The CDR3 is 13 residues long.

The V gene is TRBV4-2, the J gene TRBJ2-3; D is undetermined. The CDR3 length is 12 residues. Germline values: CDR1 LGHNA, CDR2 YNFKEQ. V dropped 1 base and J dropped 6 bases, with 5 bases sitting between them. The CDR3 reads CASSQGSDTQYF. CDR3 sequence (DNA): TGTGCCAGCAGCCAAGGGAGTGATACGCAGTATTTT.

V and J are TRBV15 and TRBJ1-5, with TRBD1 as a possible D gene (5 bases). Germline values: CDR1 LNHNV, CDR2 YYDKDF (reference sequence). V lost 3 bases and J 5 bases, leaving 8 bases between the germline ends. The CDR3 is 13 amino acids. The DNA for the CDR3 is TGTGCCACCAGCAGCAGGACACATCAGCCCCAGCATTTT. It translates to CATSSRTHQPQHF.

This chain uses TRBV5-1 with TRBJ1-1; D is unclear. CDR3 length equals 14 residues. Germline V lookup: CDR1 SGHRS, CDR2 YFSETQ. Trimming left V 0 bases short and J 0 bases short, with 6 bases between. CDR3 sequence reads: CASSLEPMNTEAFF. For the CDR3, the DNA is TGCGCCAGCAGCTTGGAGCCCATGAACACTGAAGCTTTCTTT.

This clone occurred once. The chain links TRBV5-1 to TRBJ1-2, with TRBD1 matching 10 bases. CDR1 is SGHRS, CDR2 YFSETQ, per germline. This CDR3 has 15 residues. Losses at the gene ends were 4 bases for V and 8 bases for J; bases not matched to a gene: 11. The CDR3 DNA is TGCGCCAGCAGCAGCACCGGGACAGGGGAGAAGGGCTACACCTTC. The encoded protein is CASSSTGTGEKGYTF. Full variable domain (remainder filled in from reference TRBV5-1 and TRBJ1-2): KAGVTQTPRYLIKTRGQQVTLSCSPISGHRSVSWYQQTPGQGLQFLFEYFSETQRNKGNFPGRFSGRQFSNSRSEMNVSTLELGDSALYLCASSSTGTGEKGYTFGSGTRLTVV.

This clone was counted a few times. The chain has TRBV28 and TRBJ2-1; D not certain. Trimming left V 6 bases short and J 10 bases short, with 10 bases between. Germline CDR1 is MDHEN and CDR2 is SYDVKM. This CDR3 region has 11 residues. The CDR3 DNA reads as TGTGCCAGCAGCCGCCGACTCGAGCAGTTCTTC. Translating it yields CASSRRLEQFF.

This clone was found once. The V and J genes are TRBV7-3 and TRBJ2-3, with 7 bases identical to TRBD1. This CDR3 comprises 15 residues. The V and J ends lost 5 bases and 0 bases, in that order; junction bases with no gene match: 5. CDR1 and CDR2 (germline): SGHTA, FQGTGA. CDR3 protein: CASSQQGPSTDTQYF. As DNA, the CDR3 is TGTGCCAGCAGCCAACAGGGGCCCAGCACAGATACGCAGTATTTT.

The chain combines TRBV6-5 with TRBJ1-6; D ambiguous. This CDR3 region has 14 residues. Germline CDR1 reads MNHEY; CDR2 reads SVGAGI. Trimming pared 9 bases from V and 0 bases from J, leaving 9 bases between. The CDR3 here is CASTQISYNSPLHF. Here the CDR3 DNA reads TGTGCCAGTACACAAATCTCCTATAATTCACCCCTCCACTTT.

The chain employs TRBV7-8 and TRBJ1-3; the D gene is possibly TRBD1 (6 bases). Germline CDR1 SGHVS, CDR2 FQNEAQ. The CDR3 totals 16 residues. With 5 bases removed from V and 7 bases from J, the gap between germline ends came to 21 bases. The CDR3 region is CASSVPRGSDGNTIYF. The CDR3 coding sequence is TGTGCCAGCAGCGTCCCCAGGGGCTCAGATGGGAACACCATATATTTT.

The chain links TRBV5-6 to TRBJ2-1; 11 bases map to TRBD2. V shed 0 bases, J shed 4 bases, and the junction held 9 bases outside the gene matches. The CDR3 contains 18 residues. CDR1 and CDR2 (germline): SGHDT, YYEEEE. The CDR3 nucleotides are TGTGCCAGCAGCTTGGCCGGAACTAGCGGGGGTCGATACAATGAGCAGTTCTTC. Protein product: CASSLAGTSGGRYNEQFF. The variable domain in full, with the rest retrieved from reference TRBV5-6 and TRBJ2-1, is DAGVTQSPTHLIKTRGQQVTLRCSPKSGHDTVSWYQQALGQGPQFIFQYYEEEERQRGNFPDRFSGHQFPNYSSELNVNALLLGDSALYLCASSLAGTSGGRYNEQFFGPGTRLTVL.

A single count supports this clone. This chain joins TRBV6-5 and TRBJ1-4, with TRBD1 identical over 9 bases. V was clipped by 0 bases and J by 4 bases; unmatched bases: 0. The germline V gene encodes CDR1 MNHEY and CDR2 SVGAGI. The CDR3 spans 15 residues. The CDR3 DNA sequence: TGTGCCAGCAGTTACTCGACAGGGGGTAATGAAAAACTGTTTTTT. Protein product: CASSYSTGGNEKLFF.

In its sample, this clone was seen a few times. V is TRBV18 and J is TRBJ1-1; D perhaps matches TRBD1 (6 bases). This CDR3 spans 15 amino acids. From germline, CDR1 is KGHSH and CDR2 LQKENI. The V end lost 3 bases, the J end lost 1 base, and 12 bases lay between the germline ends. CDR3 coding DNA: TGTGCCAGCTCACCCCAACAGGGATCGAACACTGAAGCTTTCTTT. Protein product: CASSPQQGSNTEAFF.

This chain links TRBV11-3 with TRBJ1-4; D unclear. CDR3 length: 14 residues. The V end was cut by 1 base, the J end by 8 bases, with 11 bases between. The germline V gene encodes CDR1 SGHNT and CDR2 YENEEA. CDR3 sequence reads: CASSLALNGEKLFF. The CDR3 DNA follows: TGTGCCAGCAGCTTAGCCTTAAACGGGGAAAAACTGTTTTTT. The whole variable domain, filled in from reference TRBV11-3 and TRBJ1-4, reads EAGVVQSPRYKIIEKKQPVAFWCNPISGHNTLYWYLQNLGQGPELLIRYENEEAVDDSQLPKDRFSAERLKGVDSTLKIQPAELGDSAVYLCASSLALNGEKLFFGSGTQLSVL.

The chain combines TRBV5-6 with TRBJ2-3; D ambiguous. CDR1 and CDR2 from the germline V gene are SGHDT and YYEEEE. V lost 4 bases and J lost 3, with 6 bases in between. The length of the CDR3 is 12 residues. The CDR3 bases are TGTGCCAGCAGCCAGAGGACAGATACGCAGTATTTT. As protein: CASSQRTDTQYF.

The chain combines TRBV21-1 with TRBJ2-1; the D call TRBD1 from the table was never checked on the DNA. TRBV21-1 is listed as a pseudogene. This CDR3 comprises 13 residues. The CDR3 nucleotides read TGTGCCACCCTGATCACCAGGAACAATGAGCAGTTCTTC. It is translated as CATLITRNNEQFF.

The chain is built from TRBV5-6 and TRBJ2-1; D not resolved. The V gene lost 1 base and the J gene lost 6 bases, with 11 bases spanning the gap. CDR3 size: 14 residues. In germline, CDR1 is SGHDT, CDR2 YYEEEE. CDR3 protein: CASSLPPLFNEQFF. The CDR3, as DNA: TGTGCCAGCAGCTTGCCTCCACTATTCAATGAGCAGTTCTTC.

The gene calls are TRBV7-2 and TRBJ1-2, with D possibly matching TRBD1 (5 bases). The CDR3 has 14 amino acids. CDR1 is SGHTA, CDR2 FQGNSA, per germline. Trimming removed 4 bases from V and 0 bases from J, with 9 bases in between. CDR3 DNA: TGTGCCAGCAGCTCAGGGAAAGCTAACTATGGCTACACCTTC. Translating gives CASSSGKANYGYTF.

This clone was detected many times. This rearrangement joins TRBV6-1 to TRBJ1-5; a weak D match, TRBD1 (5 bases). V lost 1 base to trimming and J lost 11 bases, with 15 bases between them. The length of the CDR3 is 14 residues. Germline CDR1 is MNHNS and CDR2 is SASEGT. The CDR3 region is CASSEGPSGGAQHF. The CDR3 bases are TGTGCCAGCAGTGAAGGACCCTCCGGAGGGGCCCAGCATTTT.

V gene TRBV7-9 combines with J gene TRBJ2-7; 10 nucleotides agree with TRBD2. Germline V gives CDR1 SEHNR, CDR2 FQNEAQ (reference sequence). V lost 3 bases, J lost 5 bases, and 7 bases stayed unmatched. This CDR3 region has 15 residues. CDR3 nucleotide sequence: TGTGCCAGCAGCTTTATTAGCGGGGGGCCCAACGAGCAGTACTTC. It translates to CASSFISGGPNEQYF.

The rearrangement uses TRBV5-8 and TRBJ1-5; 10 nucleotides agree with TRBD1. The length of the CDR3 is 14 residues. J gave up 6 bases and V 5 bases, and 5 bases lay outside the gene matches. The germline CDR1 and CDR2 sequences are SGHTS and YDEGEE. CDR3 protein: CASSRDRGFQPQHF. The CDR3 nucleotides read TGTGCCAGCAGTCGGGACAGGGGATTTCAGCCCCAGCATTTT.

V usage is TRBV10-3 and J usage is TRBJ1-2; the match to TRBD1 covers 8 bases. The germline gives CDR1 ENHRY, CDR2 SYGVKD. The CDR3 totals 13 residues. J was trimmed by 6 bases and V by 6 bases; bases with no gene match: 6. CDR3 loop: CAIRVDRENGYTF. The CDR3 DNA sequence: TGTGCCATCAGAGTGGACAGGGAGAATGGCTACACCTTC.

The chain recombines TRBV2 with TRBJ1-3; D not certain. Trimming cost V 3 bases and J 1 base, with 13 bases left between them. The CDR3 is 16 amino acids. Germline V lookup: CDR1 SNHLY, CDR2 FYNNEI. CDR3 sequence: CASSDSGFGSGNTIYF. CDR3 nucleotides: TGTGCCAGCAGTGACTCGGGATTTGGTTCTGGAAACACCATATATTTT. Full variable domain (rest looked up from reference TRBV2 and TRBJ1-3): EPEVTQTPSHQVTQMGQEVILRCVPISNHLYFYWYRQILGQKVEFLVSFYNNEISEKSEIFDDQFSVERPDGSNFTLKIRSTKLEDSAMYFCASSDSGFGSGNTIYFGEGSWLTVV.